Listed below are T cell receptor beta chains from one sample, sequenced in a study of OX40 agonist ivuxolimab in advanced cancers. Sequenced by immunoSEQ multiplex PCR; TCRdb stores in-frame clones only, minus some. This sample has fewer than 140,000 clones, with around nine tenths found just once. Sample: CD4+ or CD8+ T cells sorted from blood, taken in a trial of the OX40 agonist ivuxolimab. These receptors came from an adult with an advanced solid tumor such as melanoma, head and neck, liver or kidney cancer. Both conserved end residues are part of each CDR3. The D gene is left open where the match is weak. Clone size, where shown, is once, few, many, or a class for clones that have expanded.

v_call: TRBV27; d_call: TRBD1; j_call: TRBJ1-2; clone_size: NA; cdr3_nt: TGTGCCAGCAGCCCCGGGACAGGGCCTAACTATGGCTACACCTTC; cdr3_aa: CASSPGTGPNYGYTF
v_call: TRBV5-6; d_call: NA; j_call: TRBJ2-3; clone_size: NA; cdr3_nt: TGTGCCAGCAGCTTGATTATGATAACAGGGCGAGGTGCAGATACGCAGTATTTT; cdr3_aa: CASSLIMITGRGADTQYF
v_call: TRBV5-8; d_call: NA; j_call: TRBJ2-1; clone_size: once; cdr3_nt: TGTGCCAGCAGCTTGTATAGGCAAGTTGAGCAGTTCTTC; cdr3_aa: CASSLYRQVEQFF
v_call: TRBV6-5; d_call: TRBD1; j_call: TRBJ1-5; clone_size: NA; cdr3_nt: TGTGCCAGCAGTTCGGGGGACAGGGGCAATCAGCCCCAGCATTTT; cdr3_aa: CASSSGDRGNQPQHF
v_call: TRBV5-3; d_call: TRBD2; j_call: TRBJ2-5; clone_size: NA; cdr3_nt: TGTGCCAGCTTCAGGGTAGCGGGGGGCAAAGAGACCCAGTACTTC; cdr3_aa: CASFRVAGGKETQYF
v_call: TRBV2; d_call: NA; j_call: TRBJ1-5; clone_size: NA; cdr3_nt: TGTGCCAGCGATTCAGGATATAATCAGCCCCAGCATTTT; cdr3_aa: CASDSGYNQPQHF
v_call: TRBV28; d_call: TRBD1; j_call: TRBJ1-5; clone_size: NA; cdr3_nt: TGTGCCAGCAGTACAGGGGGCAATCAGCCCCAGCATTTT; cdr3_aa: CASSTGGNQPQHF
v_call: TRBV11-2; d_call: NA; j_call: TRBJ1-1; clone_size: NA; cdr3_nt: TGTGCCAGCAGCTTAGGGGAGGTCGGAGAAGCTTTCTTT; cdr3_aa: CASSLGEVGEAFF
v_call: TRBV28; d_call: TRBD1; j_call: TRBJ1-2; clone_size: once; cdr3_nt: TGTGCCACCGGACAGGGGCCTAAGGGTGGCTACACCTTC; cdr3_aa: CATGQGPKGGYTF
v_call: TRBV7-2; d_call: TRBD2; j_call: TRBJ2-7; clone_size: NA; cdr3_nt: TGTGCCAGCGCCCGAACCTCTGTCGGGGGGGCGGGGGAGCAGTACTTC; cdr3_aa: CASARTSVGGAGEQYF
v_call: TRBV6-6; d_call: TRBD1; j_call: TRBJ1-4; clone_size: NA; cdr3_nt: TGTGCCAGCAGTTACCAGGGACAGGGGACCGAAAAACTGTTTTTT; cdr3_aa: CASSYQGQGTEKLFF
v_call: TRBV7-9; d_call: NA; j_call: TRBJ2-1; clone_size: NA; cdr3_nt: TGTGCCAGCAGCTTAGGGGTTAATGAGCAGTTCTTC; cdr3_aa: CASSLGVNEQFF
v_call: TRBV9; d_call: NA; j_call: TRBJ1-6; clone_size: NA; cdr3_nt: TGTGCCAGCAGCGTTTTGGTTTATAATTCACCCCTCCACTTT; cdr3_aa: CASSVLVYNSPLHF
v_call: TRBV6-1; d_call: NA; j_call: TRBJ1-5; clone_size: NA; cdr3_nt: TGTGCCAGCACACCCCTTGACACGGAGGGACAGCCCCAGCATTTT; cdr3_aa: CASTPLDTEGQPQHF
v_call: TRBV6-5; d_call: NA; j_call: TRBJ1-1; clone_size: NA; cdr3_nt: TGTGCCAGCAGTTACTCAGGATTGGGTATGAACACTGAAGCTTTCTTT; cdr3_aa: CASSYSGLGMNTEAFF
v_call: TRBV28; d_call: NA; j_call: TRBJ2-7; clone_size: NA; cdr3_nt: TGTGCCAGCAGTTATGGGGGGAGCTCCTACGAGCAGTACTTC; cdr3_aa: CASSYGGSSYEQYF
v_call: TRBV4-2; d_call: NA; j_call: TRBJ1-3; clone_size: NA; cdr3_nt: TGTGCCAGCAGCCGCGGGACATTATTTGGAAACACCATATATTTT; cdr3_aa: CASSRGTLFGNTIYF
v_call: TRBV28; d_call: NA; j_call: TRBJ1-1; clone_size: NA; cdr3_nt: TGTGCCAGCAGCTCTGATGTGAGGGTAAGAAACACTGAAGCTTTCTTT; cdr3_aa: CASSSDVRVRNTEAFF
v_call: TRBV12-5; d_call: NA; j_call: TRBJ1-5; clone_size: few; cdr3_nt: TGTGCTAGTGGCTCCTCGGGGGGCAATCAGCCCCAGCATTTT; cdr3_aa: CASGSSGGNQPQHF
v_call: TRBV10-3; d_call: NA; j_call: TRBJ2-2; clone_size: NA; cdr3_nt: TGTGCCATCAGTGATGCCGGTAACACCGGGGAGCTGTTTTTT; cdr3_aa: CAISDAGNTGELFF
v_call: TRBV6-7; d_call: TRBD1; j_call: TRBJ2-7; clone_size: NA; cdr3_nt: TGTGCCAGCAGTTCGTTCCCCGGGACAGGGGAAGAGGAGCAGTACTTC; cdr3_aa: CASSSFPGTGEEEQYF
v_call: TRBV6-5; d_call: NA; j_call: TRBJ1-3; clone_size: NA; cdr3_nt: TGTGCCAGCAGTAACGACGGTGGAAACACCATATATTTT; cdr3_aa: CASSNDGGNTIYF
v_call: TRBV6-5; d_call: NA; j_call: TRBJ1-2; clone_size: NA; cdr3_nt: TGTGCCAGCAACAAGTTCGGGGATAACTATGGCTACACCTTC; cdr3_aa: CASNKFGDNYGYTF
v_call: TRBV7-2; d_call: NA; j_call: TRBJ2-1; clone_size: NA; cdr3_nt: TGTGCCAGCAGCTCCTTCGGGAGCTCCTACAATGAGCAGTTCTTC; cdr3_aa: CASSSFGSSYNEQFF
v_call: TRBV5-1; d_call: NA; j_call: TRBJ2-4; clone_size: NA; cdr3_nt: TGCGCCAGCAGCTTGGGCCAGGGCATTCAGTACTTC; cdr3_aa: CASSLGQGIQYF
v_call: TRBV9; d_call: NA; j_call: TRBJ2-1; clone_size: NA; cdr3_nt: TGTGCCAGCAGCGTAGGTCCGAGCTCCTACAATGAGCAGTTCTTC; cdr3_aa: CASSVGPSSYNEQFF
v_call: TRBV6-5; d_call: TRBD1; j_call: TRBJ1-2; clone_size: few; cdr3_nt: TGTGCCAGCAGCCTCCGGGACAGGGGATATGGCTACACCTTC; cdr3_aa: CASSLRDRGYGYTF
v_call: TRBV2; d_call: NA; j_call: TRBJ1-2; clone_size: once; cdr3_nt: TGTGCCAGCAGTGAGGACGGACTCTATGGCTACACCTTC; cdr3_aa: CASSEDGLYGYTF
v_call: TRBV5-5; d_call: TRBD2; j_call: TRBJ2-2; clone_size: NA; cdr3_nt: TGTGCCAGCAGCCAGGGACTAGCGGGGACTTTCACCGGGGAGCTGTTTTTT; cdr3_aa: CASSQGLAGTFTGELFF
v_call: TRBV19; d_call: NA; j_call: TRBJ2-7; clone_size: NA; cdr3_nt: TGTGCCAGTAGTCTCCTCGTCGGGAGCACCTACGAGCAGTACTTC; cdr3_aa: CASSLLVGSTYEQYF
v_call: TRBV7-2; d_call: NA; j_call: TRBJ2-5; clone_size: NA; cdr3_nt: TGTGCCAGCAGCCCCACAGGGTTGGGGGAGACCCAGTACTTC; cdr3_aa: CASSPTGLGETQYF
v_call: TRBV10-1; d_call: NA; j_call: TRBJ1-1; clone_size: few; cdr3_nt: TGCGCCAGCAGACGGGGGGCTGACACTGAAGCTTTCTTT; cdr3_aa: CASRRGADTEAFF
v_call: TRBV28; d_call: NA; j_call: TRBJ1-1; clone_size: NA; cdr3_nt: TGTGCCAGCAGTTTATTGGGAATTTGGCCCATGAACACTGAAGCTTTCTTT; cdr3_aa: CASSLLGIWPMNTEAFF
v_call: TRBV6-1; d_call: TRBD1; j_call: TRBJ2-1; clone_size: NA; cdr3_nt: TGTGCCAGCCGGACAGGTTCTCAATCCTACAATGAGCAGTTCTTC; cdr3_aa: CASRTGSQSYNEQFF
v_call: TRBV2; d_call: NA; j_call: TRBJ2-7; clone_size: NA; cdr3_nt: TGTGCCAGCAGTGTATGGGAAAGGTCCTACGAGCAGTACTTC; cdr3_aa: CASSVWERSYEQYF
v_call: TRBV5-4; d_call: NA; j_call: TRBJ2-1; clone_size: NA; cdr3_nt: TGTGCCAGCAGCTTAGGGCAGGGTGGAAATGAGCAGTTCTTC; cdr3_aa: CASSLGQGGNEQFF
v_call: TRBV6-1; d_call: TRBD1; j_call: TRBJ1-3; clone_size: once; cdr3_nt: TGTGCCAGCAGTGAAGCGAGGACAGGAGGAAACACCATATATTTT; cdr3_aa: CASSEARTGGNTIYF
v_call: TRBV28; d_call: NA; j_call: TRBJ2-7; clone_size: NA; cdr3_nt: TGTGCCAGCAGTTTGGACGCCGTGAGGTACGAGCAGTACTTC; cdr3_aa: CASSLDAVRYEQYF
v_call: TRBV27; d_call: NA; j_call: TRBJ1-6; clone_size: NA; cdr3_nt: TGTGCCAGCGGAGGGTGGGGCTATAATTCACCCCTCCACTTT; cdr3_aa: CASGGWGYNSPLHF
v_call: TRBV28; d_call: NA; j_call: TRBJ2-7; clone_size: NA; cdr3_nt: TGTGCCAGCACCGGGCCCCTTCTTGACGAGCAGTACTTC; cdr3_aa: CASTGPLLDEQYF
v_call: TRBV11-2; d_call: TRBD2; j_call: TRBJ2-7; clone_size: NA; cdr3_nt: TGTGCCAGCAGCCCCCCCAGCGGGGAGTCCTACGAGCAGTACTTC; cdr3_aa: CASSPPSGESYEQYF
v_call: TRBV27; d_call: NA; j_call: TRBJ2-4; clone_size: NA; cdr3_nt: TGTGCCAGCAGTTTCAGTAATGGGGCGGTTCAGTACTTC; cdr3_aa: CASSFSNGAVQYF
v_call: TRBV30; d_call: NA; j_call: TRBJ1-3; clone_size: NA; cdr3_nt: TGTGCCTGGAGCCGGGCCGCTGGAAACACCATATATTTT; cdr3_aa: CAWSRAAGNTIYF
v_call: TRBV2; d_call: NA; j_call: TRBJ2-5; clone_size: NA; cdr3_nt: TGTGCCATCTCCAGGGACGGGGAGACCCAGTACTTC; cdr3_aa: CAISRDGETQYF
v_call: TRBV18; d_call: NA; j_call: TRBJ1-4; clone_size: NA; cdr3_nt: TGTGCCAGCTCCCGTTCGCGGGGCGTCGAAAAACTGTTTTTT; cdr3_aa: CASSRSRGVEKLFF
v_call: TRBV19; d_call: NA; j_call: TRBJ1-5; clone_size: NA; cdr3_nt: TGTGCCAGTAGTATACGGGACCCCCTCAATCAGCCCCAGCATTTT; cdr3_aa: CASSIRDPLNQPQHF
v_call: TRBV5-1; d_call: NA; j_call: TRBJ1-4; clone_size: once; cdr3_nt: TGCGCCAGCAGCTTGGAAGGGGCGTGGGTAGCTGAAAAACTGTTTTTT; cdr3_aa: CASSLEGAWVAEKLFF
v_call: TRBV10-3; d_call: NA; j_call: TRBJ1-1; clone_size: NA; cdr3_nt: TGTGCCATCAGTGAGAGGGACTCCCCGAACACTGAAGCTTTCTTT; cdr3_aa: CAISERDSPNTEAFF